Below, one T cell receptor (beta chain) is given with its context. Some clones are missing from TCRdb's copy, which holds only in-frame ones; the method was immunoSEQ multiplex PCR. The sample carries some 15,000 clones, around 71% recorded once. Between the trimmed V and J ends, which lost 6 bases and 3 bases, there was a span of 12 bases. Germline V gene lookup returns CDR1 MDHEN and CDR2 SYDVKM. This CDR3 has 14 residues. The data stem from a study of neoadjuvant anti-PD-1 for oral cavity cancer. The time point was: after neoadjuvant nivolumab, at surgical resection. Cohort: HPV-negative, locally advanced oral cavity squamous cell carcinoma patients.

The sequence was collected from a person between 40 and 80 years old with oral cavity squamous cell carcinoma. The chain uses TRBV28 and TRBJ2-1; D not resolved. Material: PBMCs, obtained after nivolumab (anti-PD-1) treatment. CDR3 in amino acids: CASRLAELYNEQFF. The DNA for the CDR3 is TGTGCCAGCAGACTTGCTGAACTCTACAATGAGCAGTTCTTC.